The clone carrying this TCR beta chain was recorded at least ten times. The data stem from a study of neurological immune-mediated disorders. V gave up 6 bases and J gave up 7 bases, with 10 bases separating them. Germline V gives CDR1 MDHEN, CDR2 SYDVKM. CDR3 length equals 12 residues. Each CDR3 protein gets one entry after TCRdb re-called the 5' RACE reads with MiXCR. Of roughly 34,000 distinct CDR3 sequences listed, about 4.8% are singletons. Sequencing was done on a sample of PBMCs. The source is a young man in good health. The chain employs TRBV28 and TRBJ2-1; D is undetermined. This chain's CDR3 is CASSLQPNEQFF. As DNA, the CDR3 is TGTGCCAGCAGCCTCCAGCCTAATGAGCAGTTCTTC.